A selection of T cell receptor beta chains follows, all from one sample in a study of a mutant IDH1 vaccine in newly diagnosed glioma. Clones were sequenced by immunoSEQ multiplex PCR, and TCRdb holds only the in-frame ones, with some missing. This sample yields tens of thousands of clones, of which just under 80% are seen a single time; 1.8% belongs to the top ten. The antigens for these receptors are not known. Sequences were derived from PBMCs, sampled from a glioma patient whose treatment included an IDH1 peptide vaccine. All receptors come from a woman aged 40 to 49 with glioma. CDR3s include the opening cysteine and the closing phenylalanine or tryptophan. D genes are given only for firm matches. Where a row states a size, it is once, few, many or the class of an expanded clone; other rows omit it.

V gene: TRBV30
J gene: TRBJ1-5
clone size: -
D gene: -
CDR3 protein: CAWSVQGGNQPQHF
CDR3 DNA: TGTGCCTGGAGTGTACAAGGGGGGAATCAGCCCCAGCATTTT

V gene: TRBV30
J gene: TRBJ2-5
clone size: -
D gene: TRBD1
CDR3 protein: CAWSASTGGQTQYF
CDR3 DNA: TGTGCCTGGAGTGCCTCTACAGGGGGACAGACCCAGTACTTC

V gene: TRBV4-1
J gene: TRBJ2-7
clone size: -
D gene: -
CDR3 protein: CASSQSSGLAYEQYF
CDR3 DNA: TGCGCCAGCAGCCAATCATCCGGGCTAGCCTACGAGCAGTACTTC

V gene: TRBV4-2
J gene: TRBJ1-3
clone size: -
D gene: -
CDR3 protein: CASSLRGGGNTIYF
CDR3 DNA: TGTGCCAGCAGCCTGCGAGGGGGTGGAAACACCATATATTTT

V gene: TRBV5-1
J gene: TRBJ2-7
clone size: -
D gene: -
CDR3 protein: CASSLVGLDEQYF
CDR3 DNA: TGCGCCAGCAGCTTGGTTGGGCTTGACGAGCAGTACTTC

V gene: TRBV7-8
J gene: TRBJ1-6
clone size: -
D gene: TRBD1
CDR3 protein: CASTFRAAGGGNSPLHF
CDR3 DNA: TGTGCCAGCACCTTTAGAGCGGCAGGGGGAGGCAATTCACCCCTCCACTTT

V gene: TRBV19
J gene: TRBJ1-2
clone size: -
D gene: -
CDR3 protein: CASRLRGAGGYTF
CDR3 DNA: TGTGCCAGTAGACTTCGAGGGGCGGGTGGCTACACCTTC

V gene: TRBV5-6
J gene: TRBJ1-3
clone size: -
D gene: -
CDR3 protein: CASSGGQLRLLGNTIYF
CDR3 DNA: TGTGCCAGCAGCGGAGGACAGCTCCGACTATTGGGAAACACCATATATTTT

V gene: TRBV7-8
J gene: TRBJ2-3
clone size: once
D gene: TRBD1
CDR3 protein: CASSLRGQGTDTQYF
CDR3 DNA: TGTGCCAGCAGCTTACGGGGACAGGGGACCGATACGCAGTATTTT

V gene: TRBV5-8
J gene: TRBJ2-5
clone size: once
D gene: TRBD2
CDR3 protein: CASSPLTSGGAGETQYF
CDR3 DNA: TGTGCCAGCAGCCCGCTGACTAGCGGGGGGGCCGGAGAGACCCAGTACTTC

V gene: TRBV23-1
J gene: TRBJ1-6
clone size: -
D gene: -
CDR3 protein: CASTQPRRLRHSPLHF
CDR3 DNA: TGCGCCAGCACCCAACCCCGGCGGTTAAGGCATTCACCCCTCCACTTT

V gene: TRBV30
J gene: TRBJ1-2
clone size: once
D gene: -
CDR3 protein: CAWSARTGDHGYTF
CDR3 DNA: TGTGCCTGGAGTGCTAGGACGGGGGACCATGGCTACACCTTC

V gene: TRBV19
J gene: TRBJ1-6
clone size: few
D gene: TRBD1
CDR3 protein: CASSTGQGANNSPLHF
CDR3 DNA: TGTGCCAGTAGTACCGGACAGGGGGCAAATAATTCACCCCTCCACTTT

V gene: TRBV2
J gene: TRBJ2-2
clone size: -
D gene: -
CDR3 protein: CASSPTSSHTGELFF
CDR3 DNA: TGTGCCAGCAGTCCCACTAGCAGCCACACCGGGGAGCTGTTTTTT

V gene: TRBV9
J gene: TRBJ1-6
clone size: -
D gene: -
CDR3 protein: CASSVGFEYNSPLHF
CDR3 DNA: TGTGCCAGCAGCGTCGGGTTCGAATATAATTCACCCCTCCACTTT

V gene: TRBV10-3
J gene: TRBJ1-6
clone size: -
D gene: -
CDR3 protein: CAISDKSSYNSPLHF
CDR3 DNA: TGTGCCATCTCGGACAAGAGCTCCTATAATTCACCCCTCCACTTT

V gene: TRBV25-1
J gene: TRBJ1-5
clone size: once
D gene: -
CDR3 protein: CASSSGTLFNQPQHF
CDR3 DNA: TGTGCCAGCAGTTCCGGGACCCTCTTCAATCAGCCCCAGCATTTT

V gene: TRBV15
J gene: TRBJ2-2
clone size: -
D gene: TRBD2
CDR3 protein: CATSSGGEASLLGTGELFF
CDR3 DNA: TGTGCCACCAGCAGTGGGGGGGAAGCTAGCCTGCTAGGCACCGGGGAGCTGTTTTTT

V gene: TRBV27
J gene: TRBJ1-2
clone size: -
D gene: -
CDR3 protein: CASSLSAGYGYTF
CDR3 DNA: TGTGCCAGCAGTTTATCGGCGGGCTATGGCTACACCTTC

V gene: TRBV6-5
J gene: TRBJ1-4
clone size: few
D gene: -
CDR3 protein: CASSSGQNEKLFF
CDR3 DNA: TGTGCCAGCAGTTCGGGTCAAAATGAAAAACTGTTTTTT